One sample yielded the 23 T cell receptor beta chains listed below, sequenced in a study of OX40 agonist ivuxolimab in advanced cancers. Sequenced by immunoSEQ multiplex PCR; TCRdb stores in-frame clones only, minus some. Here the sample spans about 60,000 clones, about 89% being singletons. Sequencing was performed on CD4+ or CD8+ T cells sorted from blood, taken in a trial of the OX40 agonist ivuxolimab. The receptors come from an adult with an advanced solid tumor such as melanoma, head and neck, liver or kidney cancer.

The rearrangement links TRBV5-6 to TRBJ2-7, with TRBD1 as a possible D gene (5 bases). V lost 1 base and J lost 5, with 16 bases in between. Germline V gene sequence: CDR1 SGHDT, CDR2 YYEEEE. This CDR3 has 15 residues. As DNA, the CDR3 is TGTGCCAGCAGCTTGCTGGGGCGTAAAATGGACGAGCAGTACTTC. It is translated as CASSLLGRKMDEQYF. Variable domain in full (rest from reference TRBV5-6 and TRBJ2-7): DAGVTQSPTHLIKTRGQQVTLRCSPKSGHDTVSWYQQALGQGPQFIFQYYEEEERQRGNFPDRFSGHQFPNYSSELNVNALLLGDSALYLCASSLLGRKMDEQYFGPGTRLTVT.

This chain uses TRBV2 with TRBJ2-5; 10 bases are a match to TRBD2. The V gene end was trimmed by 5 bases and the J gene end by 5 bases; junction bases not matched to a gene: 8. Germline V gene lookup returns CDR1 SNHLY and CDR2 FYNNEI. The CDR3 sequence is 15 residues long. In nucleotides, the CDR3 is TGTGCCAGCAGTCAATCTAGCGGGAGTGCGGAGACCCAGTACTTC. It yields the protein CASSQSSGSAETQYF.

This clone was found a few times. The rearrangement links TRBV7-2 to TRBJ2-3; 7 bases are a match to TRBD2. V shed 0 bases and J 2 bases; nucleotides not matched to a gene: 5. The V gene's germline CDR1 is SGHTA and CDR2 FQGNSA. The CDR3 extends over 16 amino acids. DNA for the CDR3: TGTGCCAGCAGCTTAGCTAGCGGGTTAATCACAGATACGCAGTATTTT. Protein: CASSLASGLITDTQYF. The whole variable domain, remainder taken from reference TRBV7-2 and TRBJ2-3, is GAGVSQSPSNKVTEKGKDVELRCDPISGHTALYWYRQSLGQGLEFLIYFQGNSAPDKSGLPSDRFSAERTGGSVSTLTIQRTQQEDSAVYLCASSLASGLITDTQYFGPGTRLTVL.

The CDR3 DNA follows: TGTGCCAGCAGTCTCCCGAACTACGAGCAGTACTTC. Amino acid sequence: CASSLPNYEQYF. This sequence joins TRBV28 and TRBJ2-7; D gene uncertain. Germline V gene lookup returns CDR1 MDHEN and CDR2 SYDVKM. Trimming stripped 5 bases from V and 3 bases from J, with 8 bases between. This CDR3 has 12 residues.

The CDR3 coding sequence is TGTGCCAGCAGCTTAGTTGCGGGAGGGGGCAATGAGCAGTTCTTC. It codes for CASSLVAGGGNEQFF. This chain connects TRBV7-2 to TRBJ2-1; 9 bases match TRBD2. Germline CDR1 and CDR2: SGHTA and FQGNSA. The CDR3 spans 15 residues. With 1 base clipped from V and 6 bases from J, the junction kept 4 bases outside the gene matches.

The genes are TRBV27 and TRBJ2-7, with a weak D call TRBD2 (6 bases). V lost 5 bases, J lost 0 bases, and 17 bases lay in between. Germline V gene lookup returns CDR1 MNHEY and CDR2 SMNVEV (reference sequence). This CDR3 spans 16 amino acids. CDR3 sequence: CASSLFHGGISYEQYF. The CDR3 DNA reads as TGTGCCAGCAGTCTATTTCACGGCGGGATCTCCTACGAGCAGTACTTC.

The chain joins TRBV5-1 to TRBJ2-5; 7 bases match TRBD2. Germline assignment: CDR1 SGHRS and CDR2 YFSETQ. This CDR3 contains 16 residues. V shed 0 bases, J shed 5 bases, and the junction held 10 bases outside the gene matches. In nucleotides, the CDR3 is TGCGCCAGCAGCTTGGCCGAAGCGGGATATCACGAGACCCAGTACTTC. Translated, it gives CASSLAEAGYHETQYF.

This clone was recorded only once. The gene calls are TRBV28 and TRBJ2-1; no clear D. Germline V CDR1 and CDR2: MDHEN, SYDVKM. The CDR3 covers 16 residues. V lost 7 bases and J 10 bases, leaving 26 bases between the germline ends. This chain's CDR3 is CASTPWALNPKEEQFF. The CDR3 DNA is TGTGCCAGCACCCCGTGGGCCCTGAATCCCAAAGAGGAGCAGTTCTTC.

The chain joins TRBV5-6 to TRBJ2-5; D may be TRBD2 (6 bases). Trimming left V 1 base short and J 2 bases short, with 9 bases between. The length of the CDR3 is 14 residues. Germline V gene lookup returns CDR1 SGHDT and CDR2 YYEEEE. CDR3: CASSLMGGQETQYF. The CDR3 DNA reads TGTGCCAGCAGCTTGATGGGGGGACAAGAGACCCAGTACTTC. Variable domain in full (rest from reference TRBV5-6 and TRBJ2-5): DAGVTQSPTHLIKTRGQQVTLRCSPKSGHDTVSWYQQALGQGPQFIFQYYEEEERQRGNFPDRFSGHQFPNYSSELNVNALLLGDSALYLCASSLMGGQETQYFGPGTRLLVL.

The rearrangement joins TRBV1 to TRBJ2-5; the tabulated D call, TRBD2, remains unverified against the DNA. TRBV1 is a pseudogene segment. The CDR3 covers 19 residues. The CDR3 DNA reads as TGCACCAGCAGCCAAGATCGGGAGCGGGAGGGCCGTTTAGGAGAGACCCAGTACTTC. This gives the protein CTSSQDREREGRLGETQYF.

V is TRBV30 and J is TRBJ1-1; no definite D call. Trimming removed 8 bases from V and 6 bases from J, with 16 bases in between. This CDR3 has 12 amino acids. Looked up from germline, CDR1 is GTSNPN and CDR2 is SVGIG (reference sequence). This chain's CDR3 is CAAETGRSEAFF. DNA of the CDR3: TGTGCCGCGGAAACGGGGAGATCTGAAGCTTTCTTT.

This clone was found once. The chain joins TRBV10-3 to TRBJ2-3, with TRBD2 matching 9 bases. From germline, CDR1 is ENHRY and CDR2 SYGVKD. The CDR3 runs to 18 residues. Losses at the gene ends were 0 bases for V and 4 bases for J; bases not matched to a gene: 11. CDR3 residues: CAISESISSGSSSDTQYF. CDR3 DNA: TGTGCCATCAGTGAGTCGATAAGTAGCGGGAGCTCCTCAGATACGCAGTATTTT.

The chain carries TRBV6-5 and TRBJ2-5; the D is unclear. The germline V gene has CDR1 MNHEY and CDR2 SVGAGI. The CDR3 is made up of 14 amino acids. Deletions cut 6 bases from V and 2 bases from J, with 13 bases between. CDR3 sequence reads: CASRPSWVQETQYF. The CDR3 DNA follows: TGTGCCAGCAGACCTAGTTGGGTACAAGAGACCCAGTACTTC.

This chain connects TRBV6-5 to TRBJ2-5; D remains ambiguous. Germline loops: CDR1 MNHEY, CDR2 SVGAGI. The CDR3 contains 15 residues. Trimming cost V 5 bases and J 1 base, with 14 bases left between them. The CDR3 spells CASSTLGAPQETQYF. The DNA of the CDR3 is TGTGCCAGCAGTACCCTCGGCGCTCCCCAAGAGACCCAGTACTTC.

This clone was seen only once. The gene calls are TRBV11-2 and TRBJ2-1; D tentatively fits TRBD1 or TRBD2 (6 bases each). The CDR3 runs 15 residues. Germline V gene sequence: CDR1 SGHAT, CDR2 FQNNGV. The germline V and J ends were trimmed by 6 bases and 0 bases, with 12 bases remaining between them. CDR3 in amino acids: CASRIQGGSYNEQFF. For the CDR3, the DNA is TGTGCCAGCAGAATACAGGGAGGCTCCTACAATGAGCAGTTCTTC.

This chain's CDR3 is CASTPLGQGEEKLFF. CDR3 in DNA: TGTGCCAGCACTCCCCTGGGACAGGGGGAAGAAAAACTGTTTTTT. The J gene is TRBJ1-4, the V gene TRBV28, with 11 positions matching TRBD1. Germline V gene sequence: CDR1 MDHEN, CDR2 SYDVKM. V shed 7 bases and J 8 bases; nucleotides not matched to a gene: 9. The CDR3 has 15 amino acids. The whole variable domain, filled in from reference TRBV28 and TRBJ1-4, reads DVKVTQSSRYLVKRTGEKVFLECVQDMDHENMFWYRQDPGLGLRLIYFSYDVKMKEKGDIPEGYSVSREKKERFSLILESASTNQTSMYLCASTPLGQGEEKLFFGSGTQLSVL.

The CDR3 DNA is TGTGCCAGCAGTGGGGGGGTAAGAGCGGGAGTCAATGAGCAGTTCTTC. This codes for CASSGGVRAGVNEQFF. The rearrangement uses TRBV6-1 and TRBJ2-1; 8 positions match TRBD2. Germline CDR1 is MNHNS and CDR2 is SASEGT. The V segment lost 4 bases and the J segment 6 bases; nucleotides outside the gene matches: 11. There are 16 residues in the CDR3.

The rearrangement joins TRBV7-6 to TRBJ2-3; 9 bases match TRBD1. Looked up from germline, CDR1 is SGHVS and CDR2 is FNYEAQ. V shed 1 base and J 7 bases; nucleotides not matched to a gene: 9. The length of the CDR3 is 16 residues. The CDR3: CASSLEVQGAMNTQYF. CDR3 in DNA: TGTGCCAGCAGCTTAGAGGTACAGGGGGCGATGAATACGCAGTATTTT.

The gene calls are TRBV28 and TRBJ1-1; D not certain. This CDR3 spans 12 amino acids. Germline CDR1 reads MDHEN; CDR2 reads SYDVKM. The V end lost 2 bases, the J end lost 7 bases, and 8 bases lay between the germline ends. In DNA form, the CDR3 reads TGTGCCAGCAGTTTAACTAGAAATGAAGCTTTCTTT. This codes for CASSLTRNEAFF. The entire variable domain, with the rest obtained from reference TRBV28 and TRBJ1-1, is as follows: DVKVTQSSRYLVKRTGEKVFLECVQDMDHENMFWYRQDPGLGLRLIYFSYDVKMKEKGDIPEGYSVSREKKERFSLILESASTNQTSMYLCASSLTRNEAFFGQGTRLTVV.

The rearrangement uses TRBV18 and TRBJ1-4; TRBD1 might be the D (5 bases). Per germline, CDR1 KGHSH and CDR2 LQKENI. The CDR3 runs 17 residues. V gave up 0 bases and J gave up 2 bases, with 13 bases separating them. CDR3 coding DNA: TGTGCCAGCTCACCACCGAACCAGGGATATACTAATGAAAAACTGTTTTTT. Its protein is CASSPPNQGYTNEKLFF. Full variable domain (outside the CDR3, taken from reference TRBV18 and TRBJ1-4): NAGVMQNPRHLVRRRGQEARLRCSPMKGHSHVYWYRQLPEEGLKFMVYLQKENIIDESGMPKERFSAEFPKEGPSILRIQQVVRGDSAAYFCASSPPNQGYTNEKLFFGSGTQLSVL.

V and J are TRBV7-3 and TRBJ2-1, with D possibly being TRBD1 (5 bases). In germline, CDR1 is SGHTA, CDR2 FQGTGA. The CDR3 is made up of 15 amino acids. The ends were cut back, 2 bases at V and 1 base at J, with 9 bases in the middle. The CDR3 region is CASSLQGLSYNEQFF. For the CDR3, the DNA is TGTGCCAGCAGCTTACAGGGATTGTCCTACAATGAGCAGTTCTTC. Full variable domain (remainder filled in from reference TRBV7-3 and TRBJ2-1): GAGVSQTPSNKVTEKGKYVELRCDPISGHTALYWYRQSLGQGPEFLIYFQGTGAADDSGLPNDRFFAVRPEGSVSTLKIQRTERGDSAVYLCASSLQGLSYNEQFFGPGTRLTVL.

The chain recombines TRBV28 with TRBJ1-2, with TRBD1 identical over 7 bases. V trimming: 6 bases; J trimming: 7 bases; junction bases outside the gene matches: 11. CDR3 size: 14 residues. Per germline, CDR1 MDHEN and CDR2 SYDVKM. The CDR3 nucleotides read TGTGCCAGCAGCCCCGGGACAGAAGGGGGTGGCTACACCTTC. Its protein is CASSPGTEGGGYTF.

The count of this clone is one. Its ends do not fully match the called genes, so a read error is possible. The CDR3: CASSQEGREGYNEQLF. CDR3 in DNA: TGTGCCAGCAGCCAAGAAGGGCGGGAGGGTTACAATGAGCAGCTCTTC. The V and J genes are TRBV4-2 and TRBJ2-1, with 9 bases lining up with TRBD2. Germline CDR1 is LGHNA and CDR2 is YNFKEQ. The CDR3 is made up of 16 amino acids.